These 14 T cell receptor beta chains originate from one sample sequenced in a study of cytomegalovirus exposure and HLA in healthy donors. Clones were read by immunoSEQ multiplex PCR, and TCRdb kept only the in-frame ones, dropping some. The sample holds over 85,000 clones, 85% to 90% seen once. The sequenced sample consisted of PBMCs. The receptor set was obtained from a woman aged 25 to 45 in good health and CMV-seropositive.

This clone was detected only a few times. The chain links TRBV5-1 to TRBJ2-2, with D uncertain. V lost 3 bases and J lost 6, with 6 bases in between. From germline, CDR1 is SGHRS and CDR2 YFSETQ. The CDR3 has 12 residues. CDR3 nucleotides: TGCGCCAGCAGCTCCCCGGCCGGGGAGCTGTTTTTT. Translation: CASSSPAGELFF.

The chain links TRBV11-2 to TRBJ2-5; D call uncertain. Germline V lookup: CDR1 SGHAT, CDR2 FQNNGV. This CDR3 region has 14 residues. The V end was cut by 6 bases, the J end by 4 bases, with 15 bases between. CDR3 in DNA: TGTGCCAGCAGTCAGAGGCCGGGTGGAGAGACCCAGTACTTC. Translated, it gives CASSQRPGGETQYF.

V and J are TRBV4-3 and TRBJ2-3, with 8 bases identical to TRBD2. The V gene end was trimmed by 4 bases and the J gene end by 7 bases; junction bases not matched to a gene: 16. Germline V CDR1 and CDR2: LGHNA, YSLEER. The CDR3 runs 17 residues. Written as DNA, the CDR3 is TGCGCCAGCAGCCCAGCGGTAGGGCGGGGGGCCGCGCATACGCAGTATTTT. Encoded protein: CASSPAVGRGAAHTQYF.

The genes are TRBV18 and TRBJ1-2; D not resolved. Per germline, CDR1 KGHSH and CDR2 LQKENI. The ends were cut back, 2 bases at V and 0 bases at J, with 16 bases in the middle. The CDR3 consists of 17 residues. The CDR3 spells CASSPGVGSTPNYGYTF. In DNA form, the CDR3 reads TGTGCCAGCTCACCAGGAGTGGGTTCGACCCCTAACTATGGCTACACCTTC. The full variable domain, in which reference TRBV18 and TRBJ1-2 provide the parts outside the CDR3, is NAGVMQNPRHLVRRRGQEARLRCSPMKGHSHVYWYRQLPEEGLKFMVYLQKENIIDESGMPKERFSAEFPKEGPSILRIQQVVRGDSAAYFCASSPGVGSTPNYGYTFGSGTRLTVV.

This clone was seen just once. The chain joins TRBV6-5 to TRBJ2-1; TRBD2 agrees at 9 bases. Trimming took 0 bases from V and 6 from J; bases not matched to a gene: 6. CDR3 length: 16 residues. The V gene's germline CDR1 is MNHEY and CDR2 SVGAGI. The CDR3 here is CASSYSGSGGPNEQFF. The CDR3 nucleotides read TGTGCCAGCAGTTACTCGGGAAGCGGGGGGCCCAATGAGCAGTTCTTC.

CDR3 in DNA: TGTGCCAGCAGTACCGACAGGGGGAGGACTGAAGCTTTCTTT. Translating it yields CASSTDRGRTEAFF. V usage is TRBV6-6 and J usage is TRBJ1-1; TRBD1 matches at 9 bases. Germline loops: CDR1 MNHNY, CDR2 SVGAGI (reference sequence). CDR3 length equals 14 residues. Germline trimming cut 5 bases from V and 5 bases from J; bases unmatched to any gene: 6.

The rearrangement joins TRBV28 to TRBJ1-3; D is ambiguous. Germline V lookup: CDR1 MDHEN, CDR2 SYDVKM. V dropped 1 base and J dropped 4 bases, with 11 bases sitting between them. This CDR3 spans 15 amino acids. The CDR3 DNA is TGTGCCAGCAGTTTATACGGGGAAGCAGGAAACACCATATATTTT. It yields the protein CASSLYGEAGNTIYF.

The chain combines TRBV15 with TRBJ2-1; 8 bases are shared with TRBD1. This CDR3 is 17 amino acids long. Germline loops: CDR1 LNHNV, CDR2 YYDKDF (reference sequence). Germline trimming cut 3 bases from V and 2 bases from J; bases unmatched to any gene: 9. The CDR3 sequence is CATSSRTGGSPYNEQFF. The CDR3 DNA reads TGTGCCACCAGCAGTAGAACAGGGGGATCACCCTACAATGAGCAGTTCTTC. Based on the CDR3 plus reference TRBV15 and TRBJ2-1, the full variable domain is DAMVIQNPRYQVTQFGKPVTLSCSQTLNHNVMYWYQQKSSQAPKLLFHYYDKDFNNEADTPDNFQSRRPNTSFCFLDIRSPGLGDTAMYLCATSSRTGGSPYNEQFFGPGTRLTVL.

In the case of this clone: Sequence at one end of the junction differs from germline and may be a read error. The chain links TRBV7-8 to TRBJ2-7; D is undetermined. CDR3 length equals 13 residues. Germline loops: CDR1 SGHVS, CDR2 FQNEAQ. Here the CDR3 reads CASSLFSGYDQYF. For the CDR3, the DNA is TGTGCCAGCAGCTTATTTTCAGGATACGACCAGTACTTC.

The V and J genes are TRBV4-3 and TRBJ2-3; D might be TRBD1 (5 bases). Germline V gene lookup returns CDR1 LGHNA and CDR2 YSLEER. The CDR3 spans 14 residues. V lost 2 bases and J 1 base, leaving 7 bases between the germline ends. The CDR3 reads CASSQQGGTDTQYF. The CDR3 coding sequence is TGCGCCAGCAGCCAACAGGGTGGCACAGATACGCAGTATTTT.

V and J are TRBV11-2 and TRBJ2-7; 10 nucleotides align to TRBD2. V was pared by 2 bases and J by 4 bases, with 8 bases of the junction left unmatched. The CDR3 is 16 amino acids. Germline CDR1 reads SGHAT; CDR2 reads FQNNGV. The CDR3 is CASSLLGASGSYEQYF. The CDR3 nucleotides read TGTGCCAGCAGCTTACTAGGGGCTAGCGGGAGTTACGAGCAGTACTTC.

The chain uses TRBV7-6 and TRBJ2-2; D might be TRBD2 (6 bases). V was cut by 1 base and J by 7 bases, with 19 bases left in between. Germline values: CDR1 SGHVS, CDR2 FNYEAQ. CDR3 length: 17 amino acids. This CDR3 is CASSLGPGAGKNGELFF. In DNA, the CDR3 is TGTGCCAGCAGCTTAGGACCGGGAGCCGGGAAGAACGGGGAGCTGTTTTTT.

This clone was counted once. The V call is TRBV2, the J call TRBJ2-4, with 7 nucleotides matching TRBD1. This CDR3 contains 15 residues. Germline CDR1 reads SNHLY; CDR2 reads FYNNEI. The trim removed 7 bases at V and 0 bases at J, leaving 6 bases unmatched. CDR3: CASKGTALAKNIQYF. CDR3 nucleotide sequence: TGTGCCAGCAAAGGGACAGCACTAGCCAAAAACATTCAGTACTTC.

V usage is TRBV25-1 and J usage is TRBJ2-7; 7 positions agree with TRBD2. Trimming removed 3 bases from V and 0 bases from J; junction bases left unmatched: 5. The CDR3 runs to 15 residues. Germline loops: CDR1 MGHDK, CDR2 SYGVNS. CDR3 in DNA: TGTGCCAGCAGTGAGGGGGGGGACCTCTCCTACGAGCAGTACTTC. The encoded protein is CASSEGGDLSYEQYF.